This T cell receptor beta chain was obtained from a study of T cells in Graves' hyperthyroidism and ophthalmopathy. Study as a whole: Upon initial diagnosis and before any treatment, peripheral blood was collected.

The CDR3 covers 14 residues. V lost 5 bases and J lost 1, with 11 bases in between. Per the germline V gene, CDR1 is MNHEY and CDR2 is SVGAGI. Criteria for exclusion of patients were uncontrolled infection, other autoimmune disease, pregnancy or lactation. Amplified regions were TCR beta CDR3 sequences from RNA transcripts. First-round RT-PCR with HTBI primers amplified the TCR CDR3 region. TCRdb processed the multiplex PCR reads anew with MiXCR; each CDR3 protein has one entry. This sample yields about 840,000 distinct CDR3 sequences, of which around 39% are seen a single time; 8.9% belongs to the top ten.

Sequences were obtained from blood. This clonotype was obtained from a man younger than 35 with Graves' hyperthyroidism. J is TRBJ1-1 and V is TRBV6-5; D remains unclear. The CDR3 loop is CASSVMGRNTEAFF. The CDR3 DNA sequence: TGTGCCAGCAGTGTAATGGGAAGGAACACTGAAGCTTTCTTT.